Listed below are T cell receptor beta chains from one sample, sequenced in a study of cytomegalovirus exposure and HLA in healthy donors. Libraries were prepared by immunoSEQ multiplex PCR; TCRdb keeps only in-frame clonotypes and omits some of them. The sample records some 130,000 clones, roughly 78% being singletons. The sample comprised PBMCs. Every receptor here comes from a young man in good health. CDR3s include the opening cysteine and the closing phenylalanine or tryptophan. Fields, in order: J gene, V gene, clone size, D gene, CDR3 length, CDR3 protein, CDR3 DNA. D genes are given only for firm matches. Some rows have no size entry. The others give once, few or many, or a class for an expanded clone.

J gene: TRBJ2-7
V gene: TRBV28
clone size: NA
D gene: NA
CDR3 length: 15
CDR3 protein: CASSLRDSRSYEQYF
CDR3 DNA: TGTGCCAGCAGTTTAAGAGACAGCCGCTCCTACGAGCAGTACTTC

J gene: TRBJ2-1
V gene: TRBV7-3
clone size: once
D gene: TRBD2
CDR3 length: 15
CDR3 protein: CASSSQAGVGNEQFF
CDR3 DNA: TGTGCCAGCAGCTCTCAAGCGGGAGTGGGGAATGAGCAGTTCTTC

J gene: TRBJ2-1
V gene: TRBV4-1
clone size: NA
D gene: NA
CDR3 length: 13
CDR3 protein: CASSQSSPAREFF
CDR3 DNA: TGCGCCAGCAGCCAGAGTTCTCCGGCCCGGGAGTTCTTC

J gene: TRBJ2-6
V gene: TRBV6-5
clone size: NA
D gene: NA
CDR3 length: 15
CDR3 protein: CASSYDYSGANVLTF
CDR3 DNA: TGTGCCAGCAGTTACGACTACTCTGGGGCCAACGTCCTGACTTTC

J gene: TRBJ2-3
V gene: TRBV5-6
clone size: NA
D gene: TRBD2
CDR3 length: 17
CDR3 protein: CASSWGTSGVVTGAQYF
CDR3 DNA: TGTGCCAGCAGCTGGGGGACTAGCGGGGTGGTCACAGGTGCGCAGTATTTT

J gene: TRBJ1-2
V gene: TRBV21-1
clone size: NA
D gene: NA
CDR3 length: 13
CDR3 protein: CASRPDRGSGYTF
CDR3 DNA: TGTGCCAGCAGACCGGACAGGGGAAGTGGCTACACCTTC

J gene: TRBJ2-5
V gene: TRBV6-5
clone size: NA
D gene: TRBD1
CDR3 length: 13
CDR3 protein: CASSGDSQETQYF
CDR3 DNA: TGTGCCAGCAGCGGGGACAGCCAAGAGACCCAGTACTTC

J gene: TRBJ2-1
V gene: TRBV9
clone size: NA
D gene: TRBD2
CDR3 length: 14
CDR3 protein: CASSETSGSLEQFF
CDR3 DNA: TGTGCCAGCAGCGAAACTAGCGGTTCGTTAGAGCAGTTCTTC

J gene: TRBJ1-1
V gene: TRBV5-1
clone size: NA
D gene: NA
CDR3 length: 14
CDR3 protein: CASSLDSWNTEAFF
CDR3 DNA: TGCGCCAGCAGCTTGGACAGTTGGAACACTGAAGCTTTCTTT

J gene: TRBJ2-7
V gene: TRBV6-1
clone size: NA
D gene: TRBD1
CDR3 length: 14
CDR3 protein: CASRKDRGNYEQYF
CDR3 DNA: TGTGCCAGCAGGAAAGACAGGGGGAACTACGAGCAGTACTTC

J gene: TRBJ2-1
V gene: TRBV30
clone size: once
D gene: TRBD2
CDR3 length: 14
CDR3 protein: CAWGTGRDYNEQFF
CDR3 DNA: TGTGCCTGGGGAACGGGGAGGGATTACAATGAGCAGTTCTTC

J gene: TRBJ2-7
V gene: TRBV5-6
clone size: NA
D gene: NA
CDR3 length: 16
CDR3 protein: CASSQALSGTHYEQYF
CDR3 DNA: TGTGCCAGCAGCCAAGCTTTATCCGGGACTCATTACGAGCAGTACTTC

J gene: TRBJ1-4
V gene: TRBV7-8
clone size: few
D gene: TRBD1
CDR3 length: 15
CDR3 protein: CASSMRQGVNEKLFF
CDR3 DNA: TGTGCCAGCAGCATGAGACAGGGCGTTAATGAAAAACTGTTTTTT

J gene: TRBJ1-3
V gene: TRBV27
clone size: NA
D gene: NA
CDR3 length: 14
CDR3 protein: CASSLSASGNTIYF
CDR3 DNA: TGTGCCAGCAGTTTATCGGCCTCCGGAAACACCATATATTTT

J gene: TRBJ2-7
V gene: TRBV25-1
clone size: NA
D gene: NA
CDR3 length: 12
CDR3 protein: CASSALRGEQYF
CDR3 DNA: TGTGCCAGCAGTGCATTACGGGGAGAGCAGTACTTC

J gene: TRBJ2-5
V gene: TRBV6-1
clone size: NA
D gene: TRBD1
CDR3 length: 14
CDR3 protein: CASSSGQTQETQYF
CDR3 DNA: TGTGCCAGCAGCTCGGGACAGACCCAAGAGACCCAGTACTTC

J gene: TRBJ2-7
V gene: TRBV9
clone size: NA
D gene: TRBD2
CDR3 length: 14
CDR3 protein: CASSAGGSSYEQYF
CDR3 DNA: TGTGCCAGCAGCGCGGGAGGGAGCTCCTACGAGCAGTACTTC

J gene: TRBJ2-7
V gene: TRBV18
clone size: NA
D gene: NA
CDR3 length: 15
CDR3 protein: CASSPPTSATYEQYF
CDR3 DNA: TGTGCCAGCTCACCACCCACTTCCGCTACCTACGAGCAGTACTTC

J gene: TRBJ2-2
V gene: TRBV4-2
clone size: NA
D gene: TRBD2
CDR3 length: 16
CDR3 protein: CASSQGEGGPAGELFF
CDR3 DNA: TGTGCCAGCAGCCAAGGCGAGGGAGGGCCGGCCGGGGAGCTGTTTTTT

J gene: TRBJ2-5
V gene: TRBV10-3
clone size: NA
D gene: TRBD2
CDR3 length: 14
CDR3 protein: CAISEGGGRKTQYF
CDR3 DNA: TGTGCCATCAGTGAGGGGGGGGGACGGAAGACCCAGTACTTC

J gene: TRBJ2-1
V gene: TRBV13
clone size: few
D gene: TRBD2
CDR3 length: 17
CDR3 protein: CASSLGLGLATYNEQFF
CDR3 DNA: TGTGCCAGCAGCTTAGGCTTAGGACTAGCTACTTACAATGAGCAGTTCTTC

J gene: TRBJ1-2
V gene: TRBV19
clone size: few
D gene: NA
CDR3 length: 12
CDR3 protein: CASSAGDYGYTF
CDR3 DNA: TGTGCCAGTAGTGCAGGTGACTATGGCTACACCTTC

J gene: TRBJ2-2
V gene: TRBV27
clone size: NA
D gene: TRBD2
CDR3 length: 16
CDR3 protein: CASSLKLAGGPGELFF
CDR3 DNA: TGTGCCAGCAGTTTAAAACTAGCGGGAGGGCCCGGGGAGCTGTTTTTT

J gene: TRBJ1-2
V gene: TRBV10-2
clone size: NA
D gene: TRBD1
CDR3 length: 14
CDR3 protein: CASSPGGPLWGYTF
CDR3 DNA: TGCGCCAGCAGCCCAGGGGGCCCTCTGTGGGGCTACACCTTC

J gene: TRBJ2-3
V gene: TRBV7-2
clone size: NA
D gene: TRBD2
CDR3 length: 16
CDR3 protein: CASSLGEAGGTDTQYF
CDR3 DNA: TGTGCCAGCAGCTTAGGTGAAGCGGGAGGCACAGATACGCAGTATTTT

J gene: TRBJ2-5
V gene: TRBV6-6
clone size: NA
D gene: NA
CDR3 length: 13
CDR3 protein: CASGPGRQETQYF
CDR3 DNA: TGTGCCAGCGGCCCTGGGCGCCAAGAGACCCAGTACTTC

J gene: TRBJ1-1
V gene: TRBV19
clone size: few
D gene: NA
CDR3 length: 13
CDR3 protein: CASSMRGWTEAFF
CDR3 DNA: TGTGCCAGTAGTATGCGGGGTTGGACTGAAGCTTTCTTT

J gene: TRBJ1-5
V gene: TRBV19
clone size: NA
D gene: NA
CDR3 length: 15
CDR3 protein: CASGTRGGMAQPQHF
CDR3 DNA: TGTGCCAGTGGGACAAGGGGGGGGATGGCTCAGCCCCAGCATTTT

J gene: TRBJ1-2
V gene: TRBV9
clone size: NA
D gene: NA
CDR3 length: 12
CDR3 protein: CASSVGGSGYTF
CDR3 DNA: TGTGCCAGCAGCGTAGGCGGCTCTGGCTACACCTTC

J gene: TRBJ2-3
V gene: TRBV7-3
clone size: NA
D gene: NA
CDR3 length: 15
CDR3 protein: CASSLTDSLFDTQYF
CDR3 DNA: TGTGCCAGCAGCTTAACGGACAGCTTATTCGATACGCAGTATTTT

J gene: TRBJ2-5
V gene: TRBV5-1
clone size: NA
D gene: TRBD2
CDR3 length: 17
CDR3 protein: CASSFRSFGAGGETQYF
CDR3 DNA: TGCGCCAGCAGCTTCCGAAGTTTCGGAGCGGGAGGGGAGACCCAGTACTTC

J gene: TRBJ1-5
V gene: TRBV27
clone size: NA
D gene: NA
CDR3 length: 18
CDR3 protein: CASSLSGLRRGGDQPQHF
CDR3 DNA: TGTGCCAGCAGTTTATCGGGGCTTCGCAGGGGTGGGGATCAGCCCCAGCATTTT

J gene: TRBJ1-5
V gene: TRBV28
clone size: NA
D gene: NA
CDR3 length: 13
CDR3 protein: CASSLGRNQPQHF
CDR3 DNA: TGTGCCAGCAGTTTAGGCCGAAATCAGCCCCAGCATTTT

J gene: TRBJ1-1
V gene: TRBV5-6
clone size: NA
D gene: NA
CDR3 length: 13
CDR3 protein: CASSLSAKEKAFF
CDR3 DNA: TGTGCCAGCAGCTTGTCCGCCAAGGAGAAGGCTTTCTTT

J gene: TRBJ2-2
V gene: TRBV7-2
clone size: few
D gene: NA
CDR3 length: 14
CDR3 protein: CASSFWGPGEELFF
CDR3 DNA: TGTGCCAGCAGCTTCTGGGGGCCGGGTGAGGAGCTGTTTTTT

J gene: TRBJ1-5
V gene: TRBV7-9
clone size: NA
D gene: NA
CDR3 length: 14
CDR3 protein: CASSLAANNQPQHF
CDR3 DNA: TGTGCCAGCAGCCTCGCGGCGAACAATCAGCCCCAGCATTTT

J gene: TRBJ2-1
V gene: TRBV18
clone size: once
D gene: TRBD2
CDR3 length: 15
CDR3 protein: CASSQTSGRVNEQFF
CDR3 DNA: TGTGCCAGCTCCCAAACTAGCGGGAGGGTTAATGAGCAGTTCTTC

J gene: TRBJ2-3
V gene: TRBV6-1
clone size: NA
D gene: NA
CDR3 length: 13
CDR3 protein: CARNMGPTDTQYF
CDR3 DNA: TGTGCCCGTAATATGGGGCCCACAGATACGCAGTATTTT

J gene: TRBJ2-1
V gene: TRBV7-3
clone size: NA
D gene: NA
CDR3 length: 17
CDR3 protein: CASSLKPDSSSYNEQFF
CDR3 DNA: TGTGCCAGCAGCTTAAAGCCTGACAGTAGCTCCTACAATGAGCAGTTCTTC

J gene: TRBJ2-5
V gene: TRBV7-9
clone size: NA
D gene: TRBD2
CDR3 length: 15
CDR3 protein: CASSPVAGVGETQYF
CDR3 DNA: TGTGCCAGCAGCCCTGTAGCGGGAGTGGGAGAGACCCAGTACTTC